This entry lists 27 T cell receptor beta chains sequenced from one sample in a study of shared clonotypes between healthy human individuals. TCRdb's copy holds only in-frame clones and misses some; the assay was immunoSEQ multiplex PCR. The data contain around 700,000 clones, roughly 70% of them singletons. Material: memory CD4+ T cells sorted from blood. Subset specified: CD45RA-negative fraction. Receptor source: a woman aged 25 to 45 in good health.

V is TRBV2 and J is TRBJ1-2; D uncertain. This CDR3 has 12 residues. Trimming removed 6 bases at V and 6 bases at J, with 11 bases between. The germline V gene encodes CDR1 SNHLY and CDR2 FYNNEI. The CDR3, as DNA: TGTGCCAGCAGAACAGACCTACATGGCTACACCTTC. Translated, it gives CASRTDLHGYTF.

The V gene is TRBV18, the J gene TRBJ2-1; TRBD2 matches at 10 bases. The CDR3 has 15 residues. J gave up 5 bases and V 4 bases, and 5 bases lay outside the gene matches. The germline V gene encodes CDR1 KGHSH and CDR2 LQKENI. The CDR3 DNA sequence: TGTGCCAGCTCACAGCGGACTAGCGGAAACAATGAGCAGTTCTTC. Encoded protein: CASSQRTSGNNEQFF.

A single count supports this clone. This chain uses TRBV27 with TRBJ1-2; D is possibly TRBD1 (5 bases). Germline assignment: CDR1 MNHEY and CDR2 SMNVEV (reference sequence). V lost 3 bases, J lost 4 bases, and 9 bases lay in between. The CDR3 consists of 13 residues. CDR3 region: CASSLGRFYGYTF. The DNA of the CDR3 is TGTGCCAGCAGTTTGGGGCGGTTCTATGGCTACACCTTC.

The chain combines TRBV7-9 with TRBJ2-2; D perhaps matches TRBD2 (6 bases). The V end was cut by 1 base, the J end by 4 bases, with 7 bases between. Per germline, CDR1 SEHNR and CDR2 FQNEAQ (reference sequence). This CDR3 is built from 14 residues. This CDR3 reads CASSLVSGTGELFF. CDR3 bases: TGTGCCAGCAGCTTAGTTAGCGGCACCGGGGAGCTGTTTTTT. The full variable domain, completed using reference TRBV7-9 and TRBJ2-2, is DTGVSQNPRHKITKRGQNVTFRCDPISEHNRLYWYRQTLGQGPEFLTYFQNEAQLEKSRLLSDRFSAERPKGSFSTLEIQRTEQGDSAMYLCASSLVSGTGELFFGEGSRLTVL.

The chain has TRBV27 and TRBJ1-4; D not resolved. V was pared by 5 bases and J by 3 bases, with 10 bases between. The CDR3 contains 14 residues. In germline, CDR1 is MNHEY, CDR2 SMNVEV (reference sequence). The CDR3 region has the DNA TGTGCCAGCAGTCCCCATAGGCCTAATGAAAAACTGTTTTTT. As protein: CASSPHRPNEKLFF. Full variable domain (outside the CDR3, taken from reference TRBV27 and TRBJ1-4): EAQVTQNPRYLITVTGKKLTVTCSQNMNHEYMSWYRQDPGLGLRQIYYSMNVEVTDKGDVPEGYKVSRKEKRNFPLILESPSPNQTSLYFCASSPHRPNEKLFFGSGTQLSVL.

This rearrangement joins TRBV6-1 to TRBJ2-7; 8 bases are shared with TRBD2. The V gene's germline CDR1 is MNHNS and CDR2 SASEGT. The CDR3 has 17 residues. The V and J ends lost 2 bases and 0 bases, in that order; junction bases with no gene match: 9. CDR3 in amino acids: CASSEKVAGTSSYEQYF. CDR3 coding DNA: TGTGCCAGCAGTGAAAAGGTAGCGGGGACAAGCTCCTACGAGCAGTACTTC.

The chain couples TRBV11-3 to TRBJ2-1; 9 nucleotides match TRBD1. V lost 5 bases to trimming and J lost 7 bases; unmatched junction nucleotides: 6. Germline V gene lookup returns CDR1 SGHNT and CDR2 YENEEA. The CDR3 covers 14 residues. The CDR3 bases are TGTGCCAGCAGCGCGGGGACAGGGTGGAATGAGCAGTTCTTC. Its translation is CASSAGTGWNEQFF.

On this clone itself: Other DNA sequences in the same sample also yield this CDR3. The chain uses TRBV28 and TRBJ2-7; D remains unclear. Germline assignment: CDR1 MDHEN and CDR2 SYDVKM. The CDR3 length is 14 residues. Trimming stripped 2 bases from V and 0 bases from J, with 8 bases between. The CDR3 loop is CASSLAGGSYEQYF. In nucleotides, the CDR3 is TGTGCCAGCAGTTTAGCAGGCGGCTCCTACGAGCAGTACTTC.

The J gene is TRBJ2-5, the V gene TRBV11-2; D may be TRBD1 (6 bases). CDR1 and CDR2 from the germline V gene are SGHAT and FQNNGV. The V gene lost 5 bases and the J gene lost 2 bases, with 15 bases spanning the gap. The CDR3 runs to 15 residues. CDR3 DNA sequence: TGTGCCAGCAGCCTATCCCCAGGGGCGCAAGAGACCCAGTACTTC. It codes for CASSLSPGAQETQYF.

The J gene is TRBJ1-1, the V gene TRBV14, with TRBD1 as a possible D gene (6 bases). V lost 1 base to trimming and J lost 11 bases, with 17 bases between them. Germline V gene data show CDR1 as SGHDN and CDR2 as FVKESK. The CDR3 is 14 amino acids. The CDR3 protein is CASSQAEGGAKAFF. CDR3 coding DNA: TGTGCCAGCAGCCAAGCTGAGGGGGGGGCTAAGGCTTTCTTT.

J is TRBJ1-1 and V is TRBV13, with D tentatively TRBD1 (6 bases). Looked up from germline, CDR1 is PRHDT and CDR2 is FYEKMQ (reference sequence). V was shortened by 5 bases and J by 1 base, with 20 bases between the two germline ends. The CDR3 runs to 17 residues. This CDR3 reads CASSPQQRWGRNTEAFF. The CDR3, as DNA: TGTGCCAGCAGCCCCCAACAACGCTGGGGGCGGAACACTGAAGCTTTCTTT.

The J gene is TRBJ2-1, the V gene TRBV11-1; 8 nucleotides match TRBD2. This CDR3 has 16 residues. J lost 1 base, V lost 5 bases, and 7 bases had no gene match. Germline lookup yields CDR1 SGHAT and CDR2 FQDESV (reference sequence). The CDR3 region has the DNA TGTGCCAGCAGCCGAAAGCGGGAGCGGTCCTACAATGAGCAGTTCTTC. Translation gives CASSRKRERSYNEQFF.

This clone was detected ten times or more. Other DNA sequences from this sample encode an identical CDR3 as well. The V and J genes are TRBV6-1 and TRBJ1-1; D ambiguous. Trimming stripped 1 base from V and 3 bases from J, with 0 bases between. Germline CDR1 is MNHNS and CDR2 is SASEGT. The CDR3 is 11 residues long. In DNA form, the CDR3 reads TGTGCCAGCAGTGAAGACACTGAAGCTTTCTTT. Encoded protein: CASSEDTEAFF.

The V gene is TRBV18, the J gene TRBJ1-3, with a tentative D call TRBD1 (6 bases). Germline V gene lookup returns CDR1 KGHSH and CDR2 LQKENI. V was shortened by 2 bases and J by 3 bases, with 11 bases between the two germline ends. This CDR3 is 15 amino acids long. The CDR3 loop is CASSPAGAGGNTIYF. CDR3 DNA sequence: TGTGCCAGCTCACCAGCGGGGGCCGGTGGAAACACCATATATTTT.

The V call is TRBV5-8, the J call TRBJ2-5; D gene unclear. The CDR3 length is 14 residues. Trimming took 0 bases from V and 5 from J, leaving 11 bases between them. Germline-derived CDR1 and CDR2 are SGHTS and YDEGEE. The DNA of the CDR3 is TGTGCCAGCAGCTTGGACCGACTGGGGGAGACCCAGTACTTC. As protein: CASSLDRLGETQYF.

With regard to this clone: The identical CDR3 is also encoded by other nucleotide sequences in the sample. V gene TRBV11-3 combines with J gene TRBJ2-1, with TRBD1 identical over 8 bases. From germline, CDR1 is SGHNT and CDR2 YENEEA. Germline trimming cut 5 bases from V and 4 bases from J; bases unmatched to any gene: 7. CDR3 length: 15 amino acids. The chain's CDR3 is CASSPGQGSYNEQFF. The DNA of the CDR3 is TGTGCCAGCAGCCCTGGACAGGGATCGTACAATGAGCAGTTCTTC.

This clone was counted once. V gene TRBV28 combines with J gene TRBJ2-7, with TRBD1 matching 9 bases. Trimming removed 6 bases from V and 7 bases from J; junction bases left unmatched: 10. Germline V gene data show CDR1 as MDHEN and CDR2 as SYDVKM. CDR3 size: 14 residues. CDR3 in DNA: TGTGCCAGCAGAAGACAGGGGGACCGACAGGAGCAGTACTTC. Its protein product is CASRRQGDRQEQYF.

In nucleotides, the CDR3 is TGTGCCAGTAGTATAGATCATCCGGTAGTAAATGAGCAGTTCTTC. Translation gives CASSIDHPVVNEQFF. The chain combines TRBV19 with TRBJ2-1; D is unclear. Per the germline V gene, CDR1 is LNHDA and CDR2 is SQIVND (reference sequence). Trimming removed 0 bases at V and 7 bases at J, with 13 bases between. This CDR3 comprises 15 residues.

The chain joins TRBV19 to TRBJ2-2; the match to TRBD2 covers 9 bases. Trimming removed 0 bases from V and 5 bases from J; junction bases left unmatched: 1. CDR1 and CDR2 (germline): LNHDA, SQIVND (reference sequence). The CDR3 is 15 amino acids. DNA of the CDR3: TGTGCCAGTAGTATAGATAGCGGGGGTACCGGGGAGCTGTTTTTT. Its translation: CASSIDSGGTGELFF.

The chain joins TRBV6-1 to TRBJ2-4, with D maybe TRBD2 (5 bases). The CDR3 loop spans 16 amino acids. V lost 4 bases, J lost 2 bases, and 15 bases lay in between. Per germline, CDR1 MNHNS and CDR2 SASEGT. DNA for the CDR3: TGTGCCAGCAGTGGGAACTCCCCGGGGTCCAAAAACATTCAGTACTTC. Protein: CASSGNSPGSKNIQYF.

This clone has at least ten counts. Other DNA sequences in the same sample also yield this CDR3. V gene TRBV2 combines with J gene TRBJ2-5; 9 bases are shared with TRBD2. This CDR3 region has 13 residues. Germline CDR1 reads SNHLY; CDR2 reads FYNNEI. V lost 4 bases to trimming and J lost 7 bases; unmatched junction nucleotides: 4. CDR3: CASSGLAEGTQYF. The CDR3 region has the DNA TGTGCCAGCAGTGGACTAGCGGAAGGGACCCAGTACTTC.

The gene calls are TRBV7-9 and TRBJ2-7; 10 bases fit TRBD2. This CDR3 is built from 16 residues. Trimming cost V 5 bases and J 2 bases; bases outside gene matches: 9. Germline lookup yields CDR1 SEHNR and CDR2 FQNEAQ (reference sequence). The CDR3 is CASSPTLSGRPYEQYF. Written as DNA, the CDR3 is TGTGCCAGCAGCCCCACCCTTAGCGGGAGGCCCTACGAGCAGTACTTC.

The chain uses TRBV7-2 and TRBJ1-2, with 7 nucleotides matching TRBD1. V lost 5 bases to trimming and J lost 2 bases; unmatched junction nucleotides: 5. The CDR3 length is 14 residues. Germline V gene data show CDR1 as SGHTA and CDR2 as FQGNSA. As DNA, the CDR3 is TGTGCCAGCAGCCCATGGGGACAGAACTATGGCTACACCTTC. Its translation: CASSPWGQNYGYTF. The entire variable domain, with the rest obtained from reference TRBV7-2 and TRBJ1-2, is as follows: GAGVSQSPSNKVTEKGKDVELRCDPISGHTALYWYRQSLGQGLEFLIYFQGNSAPDKSGLPSDRFSAERTGGSVSTLTIQRTQQEDSAVYLCASSPWGQNYGYTFGSGTRLTVV.

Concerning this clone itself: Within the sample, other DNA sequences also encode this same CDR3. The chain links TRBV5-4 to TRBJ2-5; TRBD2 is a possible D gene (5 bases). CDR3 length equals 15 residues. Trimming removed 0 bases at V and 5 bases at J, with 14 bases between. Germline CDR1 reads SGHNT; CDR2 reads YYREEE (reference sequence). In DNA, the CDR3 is TGTGCCAGCAGCTTGGGGGGTGGGCCGGGGGAGACCCAGTACTTC. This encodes CASSLGGGPGETQYF.

The CDR3 loop is CASSLESSGYTF. CDR3 nucleotides: TGCGCCAGCAGCTTGGAAAGCAGCGGCTACACCTTC. The rearrangement links TRBV5-1 to TRBJ1-2; D is ambiguous. Germline V gene lookup returns CDR1 SGHRS and CDR2 YFSETQ. Trimming removed 0 bases from V and 8 bases from J, with 8 bases in between. The CDR3 runs 12 residues. The entire variable domain, with the rest obtained from reference TRBV5-1 and TRBJ1-2, is as follows: KAGVTQTPRYLIKTRGQQVTLSCSPISGHRSVSWYQQTPGQGLQFLFEYFSETQRNKGNFPGRFSGRQFSNSRSEMNVSTLELGDSALYLCASSLESSGYTFGSGTRLTVV.

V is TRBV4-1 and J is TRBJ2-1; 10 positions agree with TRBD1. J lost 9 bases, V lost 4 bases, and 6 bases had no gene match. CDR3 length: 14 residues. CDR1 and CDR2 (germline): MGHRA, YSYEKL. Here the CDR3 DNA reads TGCGCCAGCAGCCCGGGACAGGGGCTAAGTGAGCAGTTCTTC. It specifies CASSPGQGLSEQFF.

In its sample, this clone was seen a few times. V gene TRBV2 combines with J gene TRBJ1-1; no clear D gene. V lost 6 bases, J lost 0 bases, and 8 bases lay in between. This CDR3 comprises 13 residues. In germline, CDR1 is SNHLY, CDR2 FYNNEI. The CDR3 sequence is CASRGDMNTEAFF. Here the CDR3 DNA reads TGTGCCAGCAGGGGAGACATGAACACTGAAGCTTTCTTT.